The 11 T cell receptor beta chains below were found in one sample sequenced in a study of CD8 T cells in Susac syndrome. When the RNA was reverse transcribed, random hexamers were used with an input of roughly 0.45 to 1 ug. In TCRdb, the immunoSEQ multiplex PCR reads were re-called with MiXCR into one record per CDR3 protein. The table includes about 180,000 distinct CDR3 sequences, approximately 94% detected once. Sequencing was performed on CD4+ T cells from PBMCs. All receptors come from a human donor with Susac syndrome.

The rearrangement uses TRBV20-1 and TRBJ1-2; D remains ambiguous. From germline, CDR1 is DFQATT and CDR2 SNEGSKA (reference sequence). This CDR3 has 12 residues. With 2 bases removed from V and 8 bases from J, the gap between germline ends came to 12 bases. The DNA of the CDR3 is TGCAGTGCTAGAATGGGGAATGGGGGCTACACCTTC. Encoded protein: CSARMGNGGYTF.

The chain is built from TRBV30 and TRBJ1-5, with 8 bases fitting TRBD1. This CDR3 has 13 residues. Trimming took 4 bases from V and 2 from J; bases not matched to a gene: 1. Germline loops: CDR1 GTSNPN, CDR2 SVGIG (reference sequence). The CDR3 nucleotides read TGTGCCTGGACAGGGGGCGGCAATCAGCCCCAGCATTTT. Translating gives CAWTGGGNQPQHF. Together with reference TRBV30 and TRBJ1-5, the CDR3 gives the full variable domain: SQTIHQWPATLVQPVGSPLSLECTVEGTSNPNLYWYRQAAGRGLQLLFYSVGIGQISSEVPQNLSASRPQDRQFILSSKKLLLSDSGFYLCAWTGGGNQPQHFGDGTRLSIL.

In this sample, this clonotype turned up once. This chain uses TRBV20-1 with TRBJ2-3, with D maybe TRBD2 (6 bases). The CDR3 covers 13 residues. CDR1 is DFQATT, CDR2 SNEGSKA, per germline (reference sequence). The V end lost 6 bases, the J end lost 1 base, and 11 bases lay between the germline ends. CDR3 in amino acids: CSANGLRTDTQYF. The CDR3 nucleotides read TGCAGTGCCAACGGACTACGCACAGATACGCAGTATTTT.

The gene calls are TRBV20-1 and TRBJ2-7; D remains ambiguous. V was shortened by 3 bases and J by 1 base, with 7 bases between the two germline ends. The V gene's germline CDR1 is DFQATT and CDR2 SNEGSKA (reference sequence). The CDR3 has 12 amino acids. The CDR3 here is CSASEVSYEQYF. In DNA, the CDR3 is TGCAGTGCTAGCGAGGTGTCCTACGAGCAGTACTTC.

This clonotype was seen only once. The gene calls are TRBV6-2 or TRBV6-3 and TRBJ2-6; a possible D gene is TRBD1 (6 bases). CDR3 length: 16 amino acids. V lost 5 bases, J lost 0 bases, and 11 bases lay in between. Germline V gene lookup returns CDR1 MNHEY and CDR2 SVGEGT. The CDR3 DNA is TGTGCCAGCAGTCCCGACAGGACCTCTGGGGCCAACGTCCTGACTTTC. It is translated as CASSPDRTSGANVLTF.

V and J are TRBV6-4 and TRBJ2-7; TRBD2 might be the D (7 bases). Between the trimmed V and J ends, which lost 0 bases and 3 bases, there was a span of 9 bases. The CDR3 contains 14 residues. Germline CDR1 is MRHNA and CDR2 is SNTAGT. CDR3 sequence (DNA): TGTGCCAGCAGTGACTCGGGGGGGCACTACGAGCAGTACTTC. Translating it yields CASSDSGGHYEQYF.

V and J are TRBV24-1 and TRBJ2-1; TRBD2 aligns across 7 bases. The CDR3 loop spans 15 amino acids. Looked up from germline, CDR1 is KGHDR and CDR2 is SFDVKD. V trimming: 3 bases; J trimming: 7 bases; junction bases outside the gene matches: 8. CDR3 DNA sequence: TGTGCCACCAGTGATCCCGCAACCGGGGGGAATGAGCAGTTCTTC. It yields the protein CATSDPATGGNEQFF.

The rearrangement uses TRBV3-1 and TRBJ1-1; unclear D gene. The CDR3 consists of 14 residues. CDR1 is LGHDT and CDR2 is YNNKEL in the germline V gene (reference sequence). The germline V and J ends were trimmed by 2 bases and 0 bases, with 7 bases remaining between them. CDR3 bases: TGTGCCAGCAGCCAAAGAGCTATGAACACTGAAGCTTTCTTT. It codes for CASSQRAMNTEAFF.

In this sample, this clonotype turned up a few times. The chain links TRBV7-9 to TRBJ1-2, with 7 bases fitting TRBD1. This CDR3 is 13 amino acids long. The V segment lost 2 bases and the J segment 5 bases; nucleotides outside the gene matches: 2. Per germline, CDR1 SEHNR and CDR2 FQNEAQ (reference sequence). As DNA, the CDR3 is TGTGCCAGCAGCTTACTGACAGGGTATGGCTACACCTTC. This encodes CASSLLTGYGYTF. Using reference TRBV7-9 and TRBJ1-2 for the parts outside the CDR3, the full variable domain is DTGVSQNPRHKITKRGQNVTFRCDPISEHNRLYWYRQTLGQGPEFLTYFQNEAQLEKSRLLSDRFSAERPKGSFSTLEIQRTEQGDSAMYLCASSLLTGYGYTFGSGTRLTVV.

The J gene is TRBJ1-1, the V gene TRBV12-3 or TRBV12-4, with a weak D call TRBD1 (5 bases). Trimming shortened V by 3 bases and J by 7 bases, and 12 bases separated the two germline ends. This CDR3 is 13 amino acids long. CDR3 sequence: CASSFSQGGEAFF. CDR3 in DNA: TGTGCCAGCAGTTTTAGTCAGGGAGGTGAAGCTTTCTTT.

The CDR3 bases are TGTGCCAGCAGCCCACCGGGGGGTCCCACTGAAGCTTTCTTT. This codes for CASSPPGGPTEAFF. The V gene is TRBV7-2, the J gene TRBJ1-1, with a weak D call TRBD1 (5 bases). The ends were cut back, 5 bases at V and 4 bases at J, with 14 bases in the middle. This CDR3 contains 14 residues. The germline CDR1 and CDR2 sequences are SGHTA and FQGNSA.